Listed here are 29 T cell receptor beta chains from one sample, sequenced in a study of T cell responses to AZD1222 COVID-19 vaccine. Generated by immunoSEQ multiplex PCR, the TCRdb table keeps only in-frame clones and is missing some. Of about 110,000 clones in the sample, about nine tenths were seen once. The sequenced sample was peripheral blood, obtained on day 0 of AZD1222 vaccination. The receptors shown here come from an adult in good health.

The chain combines TRBV11-3 with TRBJ2-2; D may be TRBD1 (5 bases). V was shortened by 5 bases and J by 7 bases, with 11 bases between the two germline ends. The V gene's germline CDR1 is SGHNT and CDR2 YENEEA. This CDR3 has 13 amino acids. The CDR3 loop is CASSSRVNGELFF. CDR3 nucleotides: TGTGCCAGCAGCAGCAGGGTTAACGGGGAGCTGTTTTTT.

This chain joins TRBV30 and TRBJ1-2, with 10 nucleotides matching TRBD1. CDR1 and CDR2 (germline): GTSNPN, SVGIG (reference sequence). J lost 2 bases, V lost 5 bases, and 5 bases had no gene match. The CDR3 has 14 amino acids. The CDR3 DNA reads as TGTGCCTGGGCCAGGGACAGGGGAAACTATGGCTACACCTTC. This codes for CAWARDRGNYGYTF. The complete variable domain, with remaining parts taken from reference TRBV30 and TRBJ1-2, reads SQTIHQWPATLVQPVGSPLSLECTVEGTSNPNLYWYRQAAGRGLQLLFYSVGIGQISSEVPQNLSASRPQDRQFILSSKKLLLSDSGFYLCAWARDRGNYGYTFGSGTRLTVV.

This clone was seen just once. The V call is TRBV30, the J call TRBJ1-1, with 7 positions matching TRBD1. Germline V CDR1 and CDR2: GTSNPN, SVGIG (reference sequence). The CDR3 runs to 13 residues. The V segment lost 1 base and the J segment 11 bases; nucleotides outside the gene matches: 10. The DNA of the CDR3 is TGTGCCTGGAGTGGACAGGGTGTCGGTGCGGCTTTCTTT. Its translation: CAWSGQGVGAAFF.

The chain employs TRBV7-9 and TRBJ2-2, with 8 bases aligning to TRBD1. Germline CDR1 SEHNR, CDR2 FQNEAQ (reference sequence). J lost 3 bases, V lost 8 bases, and 11 bases had no gene match. There are 16 residues in the CDR3. CDR3 protein: CASAGRGLRDTGELFF. The CDR3 DNA reads TGTGCCAGCGCCGGCAGGGGGCTAAGGGACACCGGGGAGCTGTTTTTT.

The gene calls are TRBV27 and TRBJ2-3; D not certain. The V end was cut by 0 bases, the J end by 2 bases, with 6 bases between. Germline loops: CDR1 MNHEY, CDR2 SMNVEV (reference sequence). This CDR3 contains 14 residues. CDR3 protein: CASSLSAVTDTQYF. CDR3 coding DNA: TGTGCCAGCAGTTTATCGGCCGTCACAGATACGCAGTATTTT.

This clone was seen a single time. The chain carries TRBV12-3 or TRBV12-4 and TRBJ2-7, with a possible D match to TRBD2 (5 bases). There are 13 residues in the CDR3. V shed 5 bases and J shed 2 bases, with 10 bases lying between them. In DNA form, the CDR3 reads TGTGCCAGCAGTCCGTTGAGGGCCTACGAGCAGTACTTC. Protein sequence: CASSPLRAYEQYF.

The V call is TRBV24-1, the J call TRBJ2-2; 10 bases agree with TRBD1. The CDR3 has 16 amino acids. CDR1 is KGHDR, CDR2 SFDVKD, per germline. The J segment lost 5 bases and the V segment lost 7 bases, leaving 9 bases of the junction unmatched. The CDR3 loop reads CATSGHGTGETGELFF. CDR3 coding DNA: TGTGCCACCAGCGGACACGGGACAGGGGAGACCGGGGAGCTGTTTTTT.

V gene TRBV3-1 (or the pseudogene TRBV3-2) combines with J gene TRBJ1-6; D unresolved. The germline gives CDR1 LGHDT, CDR2 YNNKEL (reference sequence). Trimming removed 3 bases from V and 8 bases from J, with 8 bases in between. The CDR3 contains 13 residues. DNA for the CDR3: TGTGCCAGCAGCCATCAGCAGGATTCACCCCTCCACTTT. It codes for CASSHQQDSPLHF.

The V gene is TRBV7-8, the J gene TRBJ2-1; 10 bases line up with TRBD2. The J segment lost 5 bases and the V segment lost 10 bases, leaving 11 bases of the junction unmatched. This CDR3 is built from 15 residues. Germline V gives CDR1 SGHVS, CDR2 FQNEAQ. The CDR3 DNA reads TGTGCCATTAGCAAGACTAGCGGGTCCCACAATGAGCAGTTCTTC. It is translated as CAISKTSGSHNEQFF.

V and J are TRBV7-2 and TRBJ2-7; TRBD2 matches 7 bases. V trimming: 2 bases; J trimming: 1 base; junction bases outside the gene matches: 5. This CDR3 region has 15 residues. The germline CDR1 and CDR2 sequences are SGHTA and FQGNSA. The CDR3 DNA follows: TGTGCCAGCAGCTTATATGCGGGAGTTTCCTACGAGCAGTACTTC. Its protein is CASSLYAGVSYEQYF. The whole variable domain, remainder taken from reference TRBV7-2 and TRBJ2-7, is GAGVSQSPSNKVTEKGKDVELRCDPISGHTALYWYRQSLGQGLEFLIYFQGNSAPDKSGLPSDRFSAERTGGSVSTLTIQRTQQEDSAVYLCASSLYAGVSYEQYFGPGTRLTVT.

This clone was counted between two and nine times. The V gene is TRBV29-1, the J gene TRBJ1-5, with 8 bases matching TRBD1. CDR1 is SQVTM and CDR2 is ANQGSEA in the germline V gene. V was clipped by 4 bases and J by 7 bases; unmatched bases: 9. The CDR3 sequence is 14 residues long. CDR3 coding DNA: TGCAGCGTTGGGACAGGGAGGTCGGGGCAGCCCCAGCATTTT. Translation: CSVGTGRSGQPQHF.

The CDR3 coding sequence is TGTGCCAGCAGCCCCGGACAGGGTATGGGCTACACCTTC. Protein: CASSPGQGMGYTF. The chain has TRBV7-2 and TRBJ1-2, with 8 bases identical to TRBD1. There are 13 residues in the CDR3. The germline CDR1 and CDR2 sequences are SGHTA and FQGNSA. V was clipped by 5 bases and J by 8 bases; unmatched bases: 7.

The CDR3 DNA reads TGTGCCAGCAGCCGCGACAGGGGCGCCTGGGAGCAGTACTTC. The encoded protein is CASSRDRGAWEQYF. This sequence joins TRBV6-5 and TRBJ2-7; 8 bases are shared with TRBD1. CDR3 length: 14 residues. The V gene end was trimmed by 6 bases and the J gene end by 7 bases; junction bases not matched to a gene: 11. Germline V lookup: CDR1 MNHEY, CDR2 SVGAGI.

This clone was counted between two and nine times. V gene TRBV18 combines with J gene TRBJ1-1; D uncertain. Trimming left V 0 bases short and J 5 bases short, with 7 bases between. The CDR3 sequence is 13 residues long. Per the germline V gene, CDR1 is KGHSH and CDR2 is LQKENI. The CDR3 DNA follows: TGTGCCAGCTCACCACCTGGAGATACTGAAGCTTTCTTT. Translated, it gives CASSPPGDTEAFF.

The gene calls are TRBV24-1 and TRBJ2-3; D not resolved. Looked up from germline, CDR1 is KGHDR and CDR2 is SFDVKD. The length of the CDR3 is 9 residues. The germline V and J ends were trimmed by 8 bases and 10 bases, with 6 bases remaining between them. The CDR3 is CATNGAQYF. As DNA, the CDR3 is TGTGCCACCAACGGCGCGCAGTATTTT.

The chain employs TRBV19 and TRBJ2-3; 13 nucleotides agree with TRBD2. The CDR3 totals 16 residues. CDR1 is LNHDA and CDR2 is SQIVND in the germline V gene (reference sequence). Trimming cost V 6 bases and J 2 bases; bases outside gene matches: 5. The CDR3 here is CASSTGLAGVTDTQYF. In DNA form, the CDR3 reads TGTGCCAGTAGCACCGGACTAGCGGGAGTCACAGATACGCAGTATTTT.

The chain couples TRBV19 to TRBJ1-4; D is unclear. The V end lost 5 bases, the J end lost 4 bases, and 8 bases lay between the germline ends. Germline values: CDR1 LNHDA, CDR2 SQIVND (reference sequence). This CDR3 region has 13 residues. In DNA form, the CDR3 reads TGTGCCAGTAGTGGGCGGTATAATGAAAAACTGTTTTTT. Translation gives CASSGRYNEKLFF.

V and J are TRBV6-5 and TRBJ1-5; 11 bases fit TRBD1. This CDR3 comprises 15 residues. The V gene's germline CDR1 is MNHEY and CDR2 SVGAGI. J gave up 6 bases and V 4 bases, and 5 bases lay outside the gene matches. In DNA, the CDR3 is TGTGCCAGCAGTTCGGGACAGGGGGATACTCAGCCCCAGCATTTT. It yields the protein CASSSGQGDTQPQHF.

V and J are TRBV6-5 and TRBJ1-4, with D perhaps matching TRBD1 (5 bases). The germline V gene has CDR1 MNHEY and CDR2 SVGAGI. V was cut by 4 bases and J by 7 bases, with 13 bases left in between. This CDR3 region has 14 residues. As DNA, the CDR3 is TGTGCCAGCAGTTTGTGGGGCGATGGTGAAAAACTGTTTTTT. It translates to CASSLWGDGEKLFF.

The chain carries TRBV19 and TRBJ1-2; TRBD1 aligns across 11 bases. The CDR3 has 14 residues. With 5 bases clipped from V and 4 bases from J, the junction kept 3 bases outside the gene matches. From germline, CDR1 is LNHDA and CDR2 SQIVND (reference sequence). The DNA for the CDR3 is TGTGCCAGTAGTGGGACAGGGGGGCCCTATGGCTACACCTTC. Protein sequence: CASSGTGGPYGYTF.

The rearrangement links TRBV19 to TRBJ1-6; D is ambiguous. CDR3 length: 13 amino acids. The germline CDR1 and CDR2 sequences are LNHDA and SQIVND (reference sequence). The V end lost 9 bases, the J end lost 7 bases, and 13 bases lay between the germline ends. CDR3 DNA: TGTGCCAGCCGGACTACCGTAAATTCACCCCTCCACTTT. It specifies CASRTTVNSPLHF.

The chain links TRBV24-1 to TRBJ2-3; D ambiguous. Germline V lookup: CDR1 KGHDR, CDR2 SFDVKD. The CDR3 is 12 residues long. V lost 2 bases and J lost 8, with 7 bases in between. CDR3: CATSDYRGTQYF. CDR3 sequence (DNA): TGTGCCACCAGTGATTACAGAGGTACGCAGTATTTT.

The rearrangement joins TRBV5-1 to TRBJ2-1; 8 nucleotides align to TRBD2. The germline CDR1 and CDR2 sequences are SGHRS and YFSETQ. With V trimmed by 3 bases and J by 6 bases, 14 bases remained unmatched. This CDR3 is built from 17 residues. The CDR3 bases are TGCGCCAGCAGCTCGGCTCCCTACGGGGGGGGGATCAATGAGCAGTTCTTC. Translation: CASSSAPYGGGINEQFF.

The chain has TRBV9 and TRBJ2-1; 10 bases align to TRBD2. The CDR3 totals 20 residues. Germline-derived CDR1 and CDR2 are SGDLS and YYNGEE. Germline trimming cut 0 bases from V and 0 bases from J; bases unmatched to any gene: 12. The CDR3 reads CASSVALLGASGSSYNEQFF. The CDR3 coding sequence is TGTGCCAGCAGCGTAGCTTTATTGGGGGCTAGCGGGAGCTCCTACAATGAGCAGTTCTTC.

The chain couples TRBV19 to TRBJ1-5; D call uncertain. The germline CDR1 and CDR2 sequences are LNHDA and SQIVND (reference sequence). The V gene lost 4 bases and the J gene lost 2 bases, with 12 bases spanning the gap. There are 15 residues in the CDR3. CDR3 protein: CASSTHTGGNQPQHF. In DNA form, the CDR3 reads TGTGCCAGTAGTACTCATACCGGGGGCAATCAGCCCCAGCATTTT.

J is TRBJ1-2 and V is TRBV19, with 8 positions matching TRBD1. J was trimmed by 4 bases and V by 2 bases; bases with no gene match: 3. Germline V CDR1 and CDR2: LNHDA, SQIVND (reference sequence). The CDR3 has 14 amino acids. The CDR3 here is CASSINRGIYGYTF. The CDR3 DNA is TGTGCCAGTAGTATAAACAGGGGGATCTATGGCTACACCTTC.

The chain links TRBV6-1 to TRBJ1-1; D is perhaps TRBD1 (6 bases). The V gene lost 4 bases and the J gene lost 0 bases, with 15 bases spanning the gap. Germline V lookup: CDR1 MNHNS, CDR2 SASEGT. This CDR3 is 16 amino acids long. The CDR3 here is CASSAPRGSVNTEAFF. The CDR3 coding sequence is TGTGCCAGCAGTGCCCCCAGGGGCTCTGTGAACACTGAAGCTTTCTTT.

The V gene is TRBV28, the J gene TRBJ1-5, with 7 nucleotides matching TRBD1. J gave up 5 bases and V 8 bases, and 3 bases lay outside the gene matches. The CDR3 is 12 amino acids. Germline CDR1 MDHEN, CDR2 SYDVKM. The CDR3 DNA reads as TGTGCCAGCGTGACAGGGTATCAGCCCCAGCATTTT. Translated, it gives CASVTGYQPQHF.

V and J are TRBV7-2 and TRBJ2-7, with 8 bases identical to TRBD2. The CDR3 is 17 residues long. Germline V gives CDR1 SGHTA, CDR2 FQGNSA. The trim removed 5 bases at V and 0 bases at J, leaving 12 bases unmatched. The CDR3 spells CASSLRRSGASSYEQYF. The CDR3 nucleotides are TGTGCCAGCAGCCTCCGGCGTAGCGGGGCTAGCTCCTACGAGCAGTACTTC.